This T cell receptor (beta chain) originates from a study of T cell responses to AZD1222 COVID-19 vaccine. About the research overall: Second-dose timings of about 4 or about 12 weeks were pooled. Study-level findings and limits: Among spike-specific TCRs, nearly half reportedly target unmutated variant regions. Baseline seropositivity occurred in only a handful of AZD1222 recipients. Most donors were white British and more were female, and clonal diversity was possibly underestimated.

This clone appeared a single time. The antigen remains undetermined. V was clipped by 4 bases and J by 0 bases, with 10 bases between them. Germline CDR1 reads LGHDT; CDR2 reads YNNKEL (reference sequence). The CDR3 spans 15 residues. TCRdb's table, derived via immunoSEQ multiplex PCR, lists solely in-frame clones and lacks some. Seen here are 100,000 to 150,000 clones, about 93% observed once, and the top ten hold about 5%. This sequence was found in an adult in good health. The sequenced sample was peripheral blood, obtained on day 0 of AZD1222 vaccination. The genes are TRBV3-1 (or the pseudogene TRBV3-2) and TRBJ1-3; no definite D call. For the CDR3, the DNA is TGTGCCAGCAGCCCACGGACGAGCTCTGGAAACACCATATATTTT. Translation: CASSPRTSSGNTIYF.